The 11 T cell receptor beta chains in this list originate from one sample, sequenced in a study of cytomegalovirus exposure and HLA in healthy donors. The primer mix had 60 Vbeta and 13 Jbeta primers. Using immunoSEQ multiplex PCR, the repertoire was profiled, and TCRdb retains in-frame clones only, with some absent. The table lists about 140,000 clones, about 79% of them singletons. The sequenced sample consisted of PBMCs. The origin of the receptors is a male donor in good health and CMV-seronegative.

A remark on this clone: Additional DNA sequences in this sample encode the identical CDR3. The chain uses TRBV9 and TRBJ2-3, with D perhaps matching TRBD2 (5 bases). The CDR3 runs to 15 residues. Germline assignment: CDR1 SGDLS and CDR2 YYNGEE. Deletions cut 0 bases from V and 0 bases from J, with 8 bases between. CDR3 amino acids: CASSVAGGSTDTQYF. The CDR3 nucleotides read TGTGCCAGCAGCGTAGCGGGCGGGAGCACAGATACGCAGTATTTT.

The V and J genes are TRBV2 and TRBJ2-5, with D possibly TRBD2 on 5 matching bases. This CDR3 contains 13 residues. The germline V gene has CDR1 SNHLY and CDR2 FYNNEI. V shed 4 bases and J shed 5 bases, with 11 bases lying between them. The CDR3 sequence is CASSVEWRETQYF. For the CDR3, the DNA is TGTGCCAGCAGTGTTGAGTGGAGGGAGACCCAGTACTTC.

CDR3 nucleotides: TGTGCCAGCAGCTTGGGCCCCCCTCAGGGTTCATATGGCTACACCTTC. It specifies CASSLGPPQGSYGYTF. The chain recombines TRBV5-8 with TRBJ1-2; a possible D gene is TRBD1 (5 bases). Per the germline V gene, CDR1 is SGHTS and CDR2 is YDEGEE. The CDR3 consists of 16 residues. V dropped 0 bases and J dropped 5 bases, with 17 bases sitting between them.

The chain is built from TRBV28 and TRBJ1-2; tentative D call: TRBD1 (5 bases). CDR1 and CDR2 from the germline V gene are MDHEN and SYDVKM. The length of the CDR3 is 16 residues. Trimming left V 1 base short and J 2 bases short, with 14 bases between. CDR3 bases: TGTGCCAGCAGTTTATTCACTGGGGCGGGGAACTATGGCTACACCTTC. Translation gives CASSLFTGAGNYGYTF.

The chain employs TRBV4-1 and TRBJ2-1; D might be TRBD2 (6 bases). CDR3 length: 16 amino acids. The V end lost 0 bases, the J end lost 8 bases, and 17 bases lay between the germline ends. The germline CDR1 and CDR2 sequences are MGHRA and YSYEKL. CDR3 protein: CASSQEIQTGVDEQFF. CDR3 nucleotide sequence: TGCGCCAGCAGCCAAGAAATTCAAACGGGAGTCGATGAGCAGTTCTTC.

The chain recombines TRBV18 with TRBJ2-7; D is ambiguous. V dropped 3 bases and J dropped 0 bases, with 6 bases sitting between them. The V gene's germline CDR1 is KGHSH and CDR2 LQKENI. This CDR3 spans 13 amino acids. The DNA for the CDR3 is TGTGCCAGCTCACCGAGCGTCTCCTACGAGCAGTACTTC. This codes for CASSPSVSYEQYF. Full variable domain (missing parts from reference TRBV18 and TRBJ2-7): NAGVMQNPRHLVRRRGQEARLRCSPMKGHSHVYWYRQLPEEGLKFMVYLQKENIIDESGMPKERFSAEFPKEGPSILRIQQVVRGDSAAYFCASSPSVSYEQYFGPGTRLTVT.

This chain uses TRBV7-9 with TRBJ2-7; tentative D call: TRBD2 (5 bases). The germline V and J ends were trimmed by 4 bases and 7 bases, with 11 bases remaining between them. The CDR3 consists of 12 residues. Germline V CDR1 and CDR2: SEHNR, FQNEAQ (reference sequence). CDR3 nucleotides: TGTGCCAGCAGCTACGGACTCCCTGAGCAGTACTTC. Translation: CASSYGLPEQYF.

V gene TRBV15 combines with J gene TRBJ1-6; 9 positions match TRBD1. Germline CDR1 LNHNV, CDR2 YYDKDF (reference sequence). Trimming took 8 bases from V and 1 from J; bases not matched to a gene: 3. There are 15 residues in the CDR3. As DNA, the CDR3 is TGTGCCACCGGGACAGGGAGTTCCTATAATTCACCCCTCCACTTT. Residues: CATGTGSSYNSPLHF.

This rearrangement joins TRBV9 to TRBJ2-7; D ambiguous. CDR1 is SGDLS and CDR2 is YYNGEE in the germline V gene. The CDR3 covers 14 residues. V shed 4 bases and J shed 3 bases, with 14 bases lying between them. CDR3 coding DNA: TGTGCCAGCAGCTTAACTGACATGATCTACGAGCAGTACTTC. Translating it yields CASSLTDMIYEQYF.

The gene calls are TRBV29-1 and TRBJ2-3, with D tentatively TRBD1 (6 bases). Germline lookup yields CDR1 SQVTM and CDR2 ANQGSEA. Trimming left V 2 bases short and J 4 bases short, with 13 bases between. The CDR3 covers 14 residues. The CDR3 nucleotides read TGCAGCGTTGAATGGGCCAGGGGCGCAGATACGCAGTATTTT. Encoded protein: CSVEWARGADTQYF.

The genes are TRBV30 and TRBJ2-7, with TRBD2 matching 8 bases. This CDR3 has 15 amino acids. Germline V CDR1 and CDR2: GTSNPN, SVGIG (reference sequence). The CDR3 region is CALNSREVLSYEQYF. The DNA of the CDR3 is TGTGCTCTCAATTCGCGGGAGGTCCTCTCCTACGAGCAGTACTTC.